These T cell receptor beta chains were read from a single sample in a study of post-analysis software for immune sequencing data. TCRdb processed the PCR reads anew with MiXCR; each CDR3 protein has one entry. The sample carries about 820,000 distinct CDR3 sequences, approximately 57% recorded once. Input material: blood. These receptors were collected from a girl aged 5-17 years with multiple sclerosis. Each CDR3 is given with its conserved first and last residue. The D gene is left open where the match is weak. The size entry is marked missing in some rows and otherwise reads once, few, many or a size class.

size: .; J: TRBJ2-7; D: .; V: TRBV5-6; DNA: TGTGCCAGCAGCCCTCCCTCGGTGGCCGAGCAGTACTTC; CDR3: CASSPPSVAEQYF
size: few; J: TRBJ2-3; D: .; V: TRBV29-1; DNA: TGCAGCGTTCGGGGGCTACCACCAGATACGCAGTATTTT; CDR3: CSVRGLPPDTQYF
size: few; J: TRBJ1-1; D: .; V: TRBV7-2; DNA: TGTGCCAGCAGCTTAGCAGGGAAGAACACTGAAGCTTTCTTT; CDR3: CASSLAGKNTEAFF
size: .; J: TRBJ2-1; D: TRBD2; V: TRBV12-3/TRBV12-4; DNA: TGTGCCAGCAGTTCCCGGGAGGGCAATGAGCAGTTCTTC; CDR3: CASSSREGNEQFF
size: .; J: TRBJ2-4; D: .; V: TRBV12-3/TRBV12-4; DNA: TGTGCCAGCAGCCCCTCCAGGGTCCCTAAAAACATTCAGTACTTC; CDR3: CASSPSRVPKNIQYF
size: .; J: TRBJ2-5; D: TRBD2; V: TRBV10-3; DNA: TGTGCCATCAGTGAGTCGACTAGCGCACTCGAGACCCAGTACTTC; CDR3: CAISESTSALETQYF
size: .; J: TRBJ1-4; D: .; V: TRBV20-1; DNA: TGCAGTGCCCAAGGACAGATTGCAACTAATGAAAAACTGTTTTTT; CDR3: CSAQGQIATNEKLFF
size: few; J: TRBJ2-5; D: .; V: TRBV20-1; DNA: TGCAGTGCTAGAGATCTCGAAATCCTAGAGACCCAGTACTTC; CDR3: CSARDLEILETQYF
size: .; J: TRBJ2-5; D: TRBD1; V: TRBV20-1; DNA: TGCAGCGCCTTAGGACAGGAGCAAGAGACCCAGTACTTC; CDR3: CSALGQEQETQYF
size: few; J: TRBJ2-5; D: TRBD2; V: TRBV12-3/TRBV12-4; DNA: TGTGCCAGCACCTTTGATAGCGGGAGACGGGAGACCCAGTACTTC; CDR3: CASTFDSGRRETQYF
size: .; J: TRBJ2-5; D: TRBD2; V: TRBV7-9; DNA: TGTGCCAGCAGCTTGAGACTAGCGGGGGAGCGGGAGACCCAGTACTTC; CDR3: CASSLRLAGERETQYF
size: many; J: TRBJ2-7; D: TRBD1; V: TRBV20-1; DNA: TGCAGCGCTACCCGACAGGGCTCCTCCTACGAGCAGTACTTC; CDR3: CSATRQGSSYEQYF
size: .; J: TRBJ1-1; D: .; V: TRBV7-9; DNA: TGTGCCAGCAGCCCCCTCAGCGGAGCTTTCTTT; CDR3: CASSPLSGAFF
size: few; J: TRBJ2-7; D: .; V: TRBV7-6; DNA: TGTGCCAGCAGCTTAACCACGAGCTCCTACGAGCAGTACTTC; CDR3: CASSLTTSSYEQYF
size: few; J: TRBJ2-7; D: TRBD2; V: TRBV7-9; DNA: TGTGCCAGCAGCCGAGCGGGATCGTGGTACGAGCAGTACTTC; CDR3: CASSRAGSWYEQYF
size: .; J: TRBJ2-1; D: TRBD2; V: TRBV29-1; DNA: TGCAGCGTTGCCGGGACTAGCGGGACGGAGGCGGATGAGCAGTTCTTC; CDR3: CSVAGTSGTEADEQFF
size: .; J: TRBJ2-5; D: .; V: TRBV20-1; DNA: TGCAGTGCTAGGGGGACTGTCGTGGAGACCCAGTACTTC; CDR3: CSARGTVVETQYF
size: .; J: TRBJ2-7; D: .; V: TRBV3-1; DNA: TGTGCCAGCACCCCACTGGGGGCCTACGAGCAGTACTTC; CDR3: CASTPLGAYEQYF
size: .; J: TRBJ1-6; D: .; V: TRBV20-1; DNA: TGCAGTGCTAGAGTAGACAGGAATTCACCCCTCCACTTT; CDR3: CSARVDRNSPLHF
size: few; J: TRBJ2-7; D: TRBD1; V: TRBV6-5; DNA: TGTGCCAGCAGCCAACGACAGGGAAGCTCCTACGAGCAGTACTTC; CDR3: CASSQRQGSSYEQYF
size: .; J: TRBJ2-1; D: .; V: TRBV3-1; DNA: TGTGCCAGCAGCCCGGGACTACGGGGGCATGAGCAGTTCTTC; CDR3: CASSPGLRGHEQFF
size: .; J: TRBJ1-1; D: TRBD1; V: TRBV5-1; DNA: TGCGCCAGCAGCTTGGCAGGGGGAGGTATGAACACTGAAGCTTTCTTT; CDR3: CASSLAGGGMNTEAFF
size: .; J: TRBJ2-1; D: .; V: TRBV27; DNA: TGTGCCAGCAGTTCGACTAGTCTCTTGCAGTTCTTC; CDR3: CASSSTSLLQFF
size: few; J: TRBJ2-3; D: TRBD2; V: TRBV20-1; DNA: TGCAGTGTTCGGGACTACTCTAGCACAGATACGCAGTATTTT; CDR3: CSVRDYSSTDTQYF
size: .; J: TRBJ2-7; D: TRBD1; V: TRBV9; DNA: TGTGCCAGCAGCGCGGGACAGGGAAACCGCTACGAGCAGTACTTC; CDR3: CASSAGQGNRYEQYF
size: few; J: TRBJ1-1; D: .; V: TRBV6-5; DNA: TGTGCCAGCAGTTACTTGGGAGGGACTGAAGCTTTCTTT; CDR3: CASSYLGGTEAFF
size: .; J: TRBJ1-2; D: .; V: TRBV20-1; DNA: TGCAGTGCTAGAATGGTAGGGGGAACTTCGGGAGGCTACACCTTC; CDR3: CSARMVGGTSGGYTF
size: .; J: TRBJ1-1; D: TRBD1; V: TRBV5-1; DNA: TGCGCCAGCAGCTGGGTAGGACAGGGGGCTGAAGCTTTCTTT; CDR3: CASSWVGQGAEAFF
size: .; J: TRBJ2-5; D: .; V: TRBV7-9; DNA: TGTGCCAGCAGCTTAGCGTTGGCTAGCCAAGAGACCCAGTACTTC; CDR3: CASSLALASQETQYF
size: .; J: TRBJ2-4; D: .; V: TRBV2; DNA: TGTGCCAGCAGTGAAAGCTTGGCCCACGGACGGAACATTCAGTACTTC; CDR3: CASSESLAHGRNIQYF
size: .; J: TRBJ2-3; D: TRBD2; V: TRBV9; DNA: TGTGCCAGCAGCGATAGTAGCGGGAGAGTGACAGATACGCAGTATTTT; CDR3: CASSDSSGRVTDTQYF
size: few; J: TRBJ2-1; D: .; V: TRBV20-1; DNA: TGCAGTGCTAGAGCCATCGAGTCCTACAATGAGCAGTTCTTC; CDR3: CSARAIESYNEQFF
size: .; J: TRBJ2-1; D: .; V: TRBV7-3; DNA: TGTGCCAGCAGCTTAACCCCCAGCTCCTACAATGAGCAGTTCTTC; CDR3: CASSLTPSSYNEQFF
size: .; J: TRBJ2-5; D: .; V: TRBV20-1; DNA: TGCAGTGCTCCCGACAAATCAGAGACCCAGTACTTC; CDR3: CSAPDKSETQYF
size: .; J: TRBJ1-1; D: .; V: TRBV7-9; DNA: TGTGCCAGCAGCTTAACCAGCACTGAAGCTTTCTTT; CDR3: CASSLTSTEAFF
size: .; J: TRBJ2-2; D: .; V: TRBV7-3; DNA: TGTGCCAGCAGCTTAATCGCGATTAGTACCGGGGAGCTGTTTTTT; CDR3: CASSLIAISTGELFF
size: .; J: TRBJ2-5; D: .; V: TRBV20-1; DNA: TGCAGTGCTAGACAAGTTGGCCAAGAGACCCAGTACTTC; CDR3: CSARQVGQETQYF
size: .; J: TRBJ2-1; D: TRBD1; V: TRBV5-6; DNA: TGTGCCAGCAGCTGGGACAGTGAAAATGAGCAGTTCTTC; CDR3: CASSWDSENEQFF
size: few; J: TRBJ2-1; D: .; V: TRBV7-8; DNA: TGTGCCAGCAGCTTAGTTTTGAGAGACAATGAGCAGTTCTTC; CDR3: CASSLVLRDNEQFF
size: .; J: TRBJ2-7; D: .; V: TRBV2; DNA: TGTGCCGGAAGGGACCTCTCCTACGAGCAGTACTTC; CDR3: CAGRDLSYEQYF
size: .; J: TRBJ1-5; D: .; V: TRBV6-1; DNA: TGTGCCAGCAGCGTGACTACAAGCAATCGGCCCCAGCATTTT; CDR3: CASSVTTSNRPQHF
size: .; J: TRBJ2-5; D: TRBD2; V: TRBV20-1; DNA: TGCAGTGCCCCAACTGGCGGGGGGAAGACCCAGTACTTC; CDR3: CSAPTGGGKTQYF
size: .; J: TRBJ1-2; D: TRBD1; V: TRBV29-1; DNA: TGCAGCGTCCACGGACAGGGCCATGGCTACACCTTC; CDR3: CSVHGQGHGYTF
size: .; J: TRBJ2-1; D: TRBD2; V: TRBV3-1; DNA: TGTGCCAGCAGCCCCCGTCTCGGAGCGGGGACGGGTGAGCAGTTCTTC; CDR3: CASSPRLGAGTGEQFF
size: few; J: TRBJ2-7; D: TRBD1; V: TRBV30; DNA: TGTGCCTGGAGTCTCACCCGGACAGGGGGGAGGTACGAGCAGTACTTC; CDR3: CAWSLTRTGGRYEQYF
size: .; J: TRBJ2-1; D: TRBD1; V: TRBV29-1; DNA: TGCAGCGTTTTACGGACAGGGGTGATTTACGAGCAGTTCTTC; CDR3: CSVLRTGVIYEQFF
size: .; J: TRBJ2-7; D: TRBD1; V: TRBV6-1; DNA: TGTGCCAGCAGCCCCGGGACAGGTACCGCAGGGGCGAATTCCTACGAGCAGTACTTC; CDR3: CASSPGTGTAGANSYEQYF
size: .; J: TRBJ2-1; D: .; V: TRBV29-1; DNA: TGCAGCGTTGGGGGAGTGGGGGAAAGCTCCTACAATGAGCAGTTCTTC; CDR3: CSVGGVGESSYNEQFF
size: few; J: TRBJ2-3; D: .; V: TRBV5-1; DNA: TGCGCCAGCAGCTTGGGACTATCGAGGTATTTT; CDR3: CASSLGLSRYF
size: few; J: TRBJ2-1; D: .; V: TRBV20-1; DNA: TGCAGTGCTGATATGACAGAGCTTAACGCCTACAATGAGCAGTTCTTC; CDR3: CSADMTELNAYNEQFF